This entry lists 29 T cell receptor beta chains sequenced from one sample in a study of blood T cells in healthy people across ages. It was with a sample-barcoded 5' primer and a J-beta primer mix that a second PCR of roughly 7 to 12 cycles was run. TCRdb re-called the 5' RACE reads with MiXCR, one entry per CDR3 protein. The data show roughly 1,100,000 distinct CDR3 sequences, under 30% seen once. These data were likewise used in another study, on T cells of mothers and their children.

Input material: blood. The receptors here all came from a girl aged 2 to 9 in good health.

This clonotype came up a few times. The chain employs TRBV5-5 and TRBJ2-1, with D hard to call. Per germline, CDR1 SGHKS and CDR2 YYEKEE (reference sequence). V lost 0 bases and J lost 8, with 12 bases in between. The CDR3 is 14 amino acids. DNA of the CDR3: TGTGCCAGCAGCTTGGCACCTGAACCGGATGAGCAGTTCTTC. It specifies CASSLAPEPDEQFF.

This clonotype was seen many times. V and J are TRBV7-6 and TRBJ1-5; D gene ambiguous. Trimming cost V 0 bases and J 4 bases, with 4 bases left between them. Per germline, CDR1 SGHVS and CDR2 FNYEAQ. The CDR3 contains 13 residues. The CDR3 reads CASSLAWNQPQHF. The CDR3 DNA reads as TGTGCCAGCAGCTTAGCCTGGAATCAGCCCCAGCATTTT.

V is TRBV11-2 and J is TRBJ2-6; possible D gene TRBD1, 6 bases. Trimming cost V 8 bases and J 4 bases, with 21 bases left between them. The CDR3 runs to 17 residues. CDR1 SGHAT and CDR2 FQNNGV come from the germline V gene. The CDR3 DNA reads as TGTGCCAGCTCTGGGTCAGGGGTTAATTGGGGGGCCAACGTCCTGACTTTC. Encoded protein: CASSGSGVNWGANVLTF.

The J gene is TRBJ2-3, the V gene TRBV5-6; no clear D gene. The CDR3 spans 14 residues. The V end was cut by 0 bases, the J end by 2 bases, with 7 bases between. CDR1 and CDR2 from the germline V gene are SGHDT and YYEEEE. The CDR3 here is CASSLVALTDTQYF. CDR3 in DNA: TGTGCCAGCAGCTTGGTAGCCCTCACAGATACGCAGTATTTT. Full variable domain (outside the CDR3, taken from reference TRBV5-6 and TRBJ2-3): DAGVTQSPTHLIKTRGQQVTLRCSPKSGHDTVSWYQQALGQGPQFIFQYYEEEERQRGNFPDRFSGHQFPNYSSELNVNALLLGDSALYLCASSLVALTDTQYFGPGTRLTVL.

The J gene is TRBJ1-4, the V gene TRBV7-9; TRBD1 aligns across 7 bases. J lost 7 bases, V lost 3 bases, and 5 bases had no gene match. The CDR3 extends over 14 amino acids. The V gene's germline CDR1 is SEHNR and CDR2 FQNEAQ (reference sequence). CDR3 DNA: TGTGCCAGCAGCTTCGGGACAGATTTTGAAAAACTGTTTTTT. The encoded protein is CASSFGTDFEKLFF.

This clonotype has a handful of counts. This chain connects TRBV28 to TRBJ1-1, with 7 positions matching TRBD1. CDR3 length: 13 residues. Germline V gene sequence: CDR1 MDHEN, CDR2 SYDVKM. The V and J ends lost 7 bases and 5 bases, in that order; junction bases with no gene match: 7. The CDR3 nucleotides are TGTGCCAGCATTAGCAGGGGGAGGACTGAAGCTTTCTTT. It encodes CASISRGRTEAFF. Full variable domain (missing parts from reference TRBV28 and TRBJ1-1): DVKVTQSSRYLVKRTGEKVFLECVQDMDHENMFWYRQDPGLGLRLIYFSYDVKMKEKGDIPEGYSVSREKKERFSLILESASTNQTSMYLCASISRGRTEAFFGQGTRLTVV.

This clonotype came up a few times. The CDR3 here is CATSRVQAFSGNTIYF. For the CDR3, the DNA is TGTGCCACCAGCAGAGTGCAGGCGTTCTCTGGAAACACCATATATTTT. J is TRBJ1-3 and V is TRBV15; D uncertain. Germline lookup yields CDR1 LNHNV and CDR2 YYDKDF (reference sequence). This CDR3 spans 16 amino acids. Between the trimmed V and J ends, which lost 1 base and 0 bases, there was a span of 10 bases.

The chain recombines TRBV7-3 with TRBJ2-1; D may match TRBD1 or TRBD2 (6 bases each). Germline loops: CDR1 SGHTA, CDR2 FQGTGA. The CDR3 is 17 residues long. V was cut by 1 base and J by 4 bases, with 17 bases left in between. CDR3 loop: CASSLNGRDIGYNEQFF. The CDR3 DNA is TGTGCCAGCAGCTTAAATGGGCGGGACATAGGATACAATGAGCAGTTCTTC.

This clonotype was observed a few times. J is TRBJ1-4 and V is TRBV28; unclear D gene. V was shortened by 3 bases and J by 0 bases, with 8 bases between the two germline ends. The CDR3 extends over 15 amino acids. Germline loops: CDR1 MDHEN, CDR2 SYDVKM. The CDR3 here is CASSFWVPTNEKLFF. CDR3 DNA sequence: TGTGCCAGCAGTTTTTGGGTACCAACTAATGAAAAACTGTTTTTT.

This clonotype occurred a few times. The CDR3 nucleotides read TGTGCCACCAGTGATTCCGAACTCGGTCACGGGGAGCTGTTTTTT. Protein product: CATSDSELGHGELFF. The V gene is TRBV24-1, the J gene TRBJ2-2, with D hard to call. V shed 2 bases and J shed 7 bases, with 13 bases lying between them. The CDR3 runs to 15 residues. Germline V gene data show CDR1 as KGHDR and CDR2 as SFDVKD.

This clonotype was counted only a few times. The J gene is TRBJ2-3, the V gene TRBV24-1; D not resolved. Trimming took 7 bases from V and 0 from J, leaving 10 bases between them. The CDR3 extends over 14 amino acids. CDR1 and CDR2 from the germline V gene are KGHDR and SFDVKD. The CDR3 nucleotides are TGTGCCACCAGGATGGGGTCTAGCACAGATACGCAGTATTTT. Protein product: CATRMGSSTDTQYF.

The rearrangement joins TRBV5-1 to TRBJ2-7; D might be TRBD2 (6 bases). CDR1 and CDR2 from the germline V gene are SGHRS and YFSETQ. V lost 0 bases to trimming and J lost 0 bases, with 10 bases between them. The CDR3 consists of 15 residues. The CDR3 DNA follows: TGCGCCAGCAGCTTGGGCCGGGACTTCTCCTACGAGCAGTACTTC. This codes for CASSLGRDFSYEQYF.

CDR3 amino acids: CASSSLGDTTYEQYF. The CDR3 nucleotides are TGTGCCAGCAGCTCCCTCGGGGACACTACCTACGAGCAGTACTTC. This chain uses TRBV13 with TRBJ2-1, with TRBD1 as a possible D gene (6 bases). The end of the DNA is better explained by TRBJ2-7, so the J call may be wrong. The germline gives CDR1 PRHDT, CDR2 FYEKMQ (reference sequence). This CDR3 is built from 15 residues.

In its sample, this clonotype was seen a few times. The genes are TRBV6-6 and TRBJ1-4; D perhaps matches TRBD1 (5 bases). Germline V lookup: CDR1 MNHNY, CDR2 SVGAGI (reference sequence). V gave up 2 bases and J gave up 5 bases, with 12 bases separating them. The CDR3 consists of 15 residues. The CDR3 DNA reads TGTGCCAGCAGTTACCAACCCTGGGGGAATGAAAAACTGTTTTTT. Amino acids: CASSYQPWGNEKLFF.

This clonotype has a single count. The chain has TRBV11-2 and TRBJ2-5, with 9 bases that match TRBD2. The junction had 15 bases not matched to a gene; V was cut back by 6 bases and J by 4 bases. CDR1 and CDR2 from the germline V gene are SGHAT and FQNNGV. The CDR3 contains 17 residues. The CDR3 DNA sequence: TGTGCCAGCAGTCAGAGTCTAGGCGGGAGGGGGGGAGAGACCCAGTACTTC. It encodes CASSQSLGGRGGETQYF. The variable domain in full, with the rest retrieved from reference TRBV11-2 and TRBJ2-5, is EAGVAQSPRYKIIEKRQSVAFWCNPISGHATLYWYQQILGQGPKLLIQFQNNGVVDDSQLPKDRFSAERLKGVDSTLKIQPAKLEDSAVYLCASSQSLGGRGGETQYFGPGTRLLVL.

V and J are TRBV12-3 or TRBV12-4 and TRBJ2-7; TRBD1 might be the D (5 bases). The CDR3 sequence is 13 residues long. V lost 3 bases to trimming and J lost 6 bases, with 12 bases between them. CDR3 sequence: CASSFREWGEQYF. The CDR3 DNA reads TGTGCCAGCAGTTTCAGGGAATGGGGCGAGCAGTACTTC.

This clonotype was detected a few times. This chain uses TRBV7-2 with TRBJ2-7; 11 bases are a match to TRBD1. From germline, CDR1 is SGHTA and CDR2 FQGNSA. The CDR3 runs 17 residues. The V segment lost 2 bases and the J segment 6 bases; nucleotides outside the gene matches: 12. CDR3 loop: CASSLLPLGDRGGEQYF. In DNA form, the CDR3 reads TGTGCCAGCAGCTTACTCCCATTAGGGGACAGGGGGGGCGAGCAGTACTTC.

In its sample, this clonotype was seen once. The J gene is TRBJ2-1, the V gene TRBV12-3 or TRBV12-4; 9 bases map to TRBD2. This CDR3 is 17 amino acids long. Trimming removed 2 bases from V and 2 bases from J; junction bases left unmatched: 7. The DNA for the CDR3 is TGTGCCAGCAGTTTAAGCTCGGCTAGCGGGACCTACAATGAGCAGTTCTTC. Translation gives CASSLSSASGTYNEQFF.

This sequence joins TRBV7-2 and TRBJ1-5; D may be TRBD1 (5 bases). Trimming pared 5 bases from V and 5 bases from J, leaving 10 bases between. Germline CDR1 SGHTA, CDR2 FQGNSA. The CDR3 consists of 13 residues. As DNA, the CDR3 is TGTGCCAGCAGCAAAGGGGCCCATCAGCCCCAGCATTTT. Translating it yields CASSKGAHQPQHF.

In this sample, this clonotype turned up a few times. Relative to the germline gene, one junction end is altered; a read error may explain this. V is TRBV6-5 and J is TRBJ2-3; 10 bases are a match to TRBD2. Germline V gene sequence: CDR1 MNHEY, CDR2 SVGAGI. The CDR3 sequence is 18 residues long. CDR3 bases: TGTACCAGCAGTTGCTCGGCTAAGCGGGAGGGCAGGGCAGATACGCAGTATTTT. This encodes CTSSCSAKREGRADTQYF.

The chain joins TRBV4-1 to TRBJ2-3; 13 bases agree with TRBD2. From germline, CDR1 is MGHRA and CDR2 YSYEKL. V shed 5 bases and J 4 bases; nucleotides not matched to a gene: 6. The CDR3 loop spans 16 amino acids. The CDR3 DNA reads TGCGCCAGCAGCACTAGCGGGAGGGGTCTCCCAGATACGCAGTATTTT. Translated, it gives CASSTSGRGLPDTQYF.

The chain has TRBV28 and TRBJ1-1; D gene uncertain. The V end was cut by 5 bases, the J end by 8 bases, with 18 bases between. The CDR3 spans 14 residues. Germline loops: CDR1 MDHEN, CDR2 SYDVKM. CDR3 DNA: TGTGCCAGCAGTCTCCAGTCCCTCACGGGAGAAGCTTTCTTT. As protein: CASSLQSLTGEAFF.

In DNA, the CDR3 is TGTGCCAGCACCGGGGGGGATGGCTTCCAAGAGACCCAGTACTTC. Its translation: CASTGGDGFQETQYF. The V gene is TRBV6-1, the J gene TRBJ2-5; 8 bases are shared with TRBD2. In germline, CDR1 is MNHNS, CDR2 SASEGT. The V and J ends lost 7 bases and 1 base, in that order; junction bases with no gene match: 8. The CDR3 contains 15 residues.

The chain employs TRBV29-1 and TRBJ2-5, with D uncertain. The germline V and J ends were trimmed by 0 bases and 0 bases, with 11 bases remaining between them. CDR3 length equals 15 residues. Germline V gene lookup returns CDR1 SQVTM and CDR2 ANQGSEA. The CDR3 bases are TGCAGCGTTGAAGAGAGTCCTTTGTACCAAGAGACCCAGTACTTC. Encoded protein: CSVEESPLYQETQYF.

This chain's CDR3 is CASSYLEGRDEQYF. The CDR3 DNA follows: TGTGCCAGCAGCTATTTGGAGGGGAGGGACGAGCAGTACTTC. The chain carries TRBV27 and TRBJ2-7; 7 bases fit TRBD2. The junction had 10 bases not matched to a gene; V was cut back by 6 bases and J by 5 bases. CDR1 is MNHEY and CDR2 is SMNVEV in the germline V gene (reference sequence). The CDR3 totals 14 residues.

V gene TRBV28 combines with J gene TRBJ2-1; 13 bases agree with TRBD2. V trimming: 2 bases; J trimming: 7 bases; junction bases outside the gene matches: 8. The germline CDR1 and CDR2 sequences are MDHEN and SYDVKM. This CDR3 has 17 residues. The CDR3 spells CASSLGVGLAGANEQFF. In DNA form, the CDR3 reads TGTGCCAGCAGTTTAGGTGTCGGACTAGCGGGAGCTAATGAGCAGTTCTTC.

This clonotype was detected only a few times. The chain is built from TRBV7-2 and TRBJ2-7; D unclear. Germline CDR1 SGHTA, CDR2 FQGNSA. The ends were cut back, 4 bases at V and 2 bases at J, with 18 bases in the middle. The CDR3 spans 16 residues. In DNA, the CDR3 is TGTGCCAGCAGCTCCCCCACTGACGAGGAAGCCTACGAGCAGTACTTC. This gives the protein CASSSPTDEEAYEQYF.

The genes are TRBV4-1 and TRBJ2-1; 9 bases fit TRBD2. J was trimmed by 4 bases and V by 2 bases; bases with no gene match: 3. Germline assignment: CDR1 MGHRA and CDR2 YSYEKL. This CDR3 comprises 15 residues. CDR3 sequence: CASSQPGLAYNEQFF. DNA of the CDR3: TGCGCCAGCAGCCAACCGGGACTAGCTTACAATGAGCAGTTCTTC.

In its sample, this clonotype was seen a few times. CDR3 in amino acids: CASSYGTTTDTQYF. As DNA, the CDR3 is TGTGCCAGCAGTTATGGGACCACCACAGATACGCAGTATTTT. The rearrangement links TRBV6-6 to TRBJ2-3; D may match TRBD1 or TRBD2 (5 bases each). The CDR3 length is 14 residues. V was shortened by 3 bases and J by 2 bases, with 9 bases between the two germline ends. CDR1 is MNHNY, CDR2 SVGAGI, per germline (reference sequence).